These T cell receptor delta chains were read from a single sample in a study of gamma-delta T cells after stem cell transplantation. TCRdb re-called the RT-PCR reads with CATT. This sample carries around 13,000 delta-chain clones, roughly 32% of them seen once, and the ten largest clones take around 4%. Sequenced: gamma-delta T cells. These receptors were taken from a human donor. It is not recorded whose cells these are; they may come from a transplant donor. Both conserved end residues are trimmed from each CDR3. Fields, in order: J gene, V gene, D gene, clone size, CDR3 protein. D genes are given only for firm matches. Size values are once, few and many counts, or a class for expanded clones, and some rows have none.

TRDJ1	TRDV1	TRDD3	NA	ALGVVRVDPLGPLDKLI
TRDJ1	TRDV2	NA	NA	ACVAGFVLVCPYTDNLI
TRDJ3	TRDV2	TRDD3	few	ACDRGTGGYADWDTRQMF
TRDJ1	TRDV1	NA	NA	ASGEPGVKGDKLI
TRDJ1	TRDV1	TRDD3	few	ALGELWPSYAVLGDTDTDKLI
TRDJ1	TRDV2	TRDD3	NA	ACDTGGYLCTDKLI
TRDJ1	TRDV1	NA	NA	AIGERATGCWGPTPKLI
TRDJ3	TRDV2	TRDD3	few	ACDKGYAKAGSWDTRQMF
TRDJ1	TRDV1	TRDD3	NA	ASGIRGDRTDKLI
TRDJ2	TRDV2	NA	few	ACDMGPEPGVPYTAQLF
TRDJ1	TRDV3	NA	NA	AFIRYRDKLI
TRDJ1	TRDV1	NA	few	ALGELLASYASYWGYTDKLI
TRDJ1	TRDV2	TRDD3	medium-sized	ACDTARLGGTIDKLI
TRDJ3	TRDV2	TRDD3	NA	ACDTVMGDTAWDTRQMF
TRDJ3	TRDV2	NA	few	ACDTPGDLSWDTRQMF
TRDJ1	TRDV1	NA	once	ASGAPSSQGNKLI
TRDJ3	TRDV2	TRDD3	NA	ACDNGYWGIQGSWDTRQMF
TRDJ1	TRDV1	TRDD3	few	ALAVNWGITTDKLI
TRDJ2	TRDV2	TRDD3	NA	ACDVGIPSPAHLF
TRDJ1	TRDV1	NA	NA	AGCVSTEITDKLI
TRDJ1	TRDV3	NA	NA	ACRSGLCRPYTDKLI
TRDJ2	TRDV3	TRDD3	NA	AFSVPYWGIRVLTAQLF
TRDJ2	TRDV2	TRDD3	NA	ACDRRAYWGIRTAQLF
TRDJ1	TRDV1	TRDD3	NA	ALGDCSYSVYWGIPNYTDKLI
TRDJ1	TRDV1	NA	NA	ALGGKDFLQVLILGVCTDKLI
TRDJ2	TRDV2	TRDD3	NA	ACDTGSGMGDTLTAQLF
TRDJ1	TRDV1	NA	NA	ALGELGPGHTDKLI
TRDJ1	TRDV1	TRDD3	NA	ALGEPLLQWGIRGSDKLI
TRDJ3	TRDV2	TRDD3	NA	ACDTGGFRSSYTLQMF
TRDJ1	TRDV3	TRDD3	few	ASWGILHTDKLI
TRDJ3	TRDV2	NA	few	ASETAMNSWDTRQMF
TRDJ3	TRDV2	TRDD3	NA	ACDTWGTWDTRQMF
TRDJ1	TRDV2	TRDD3	NA	ACDHRGIPTWGSTDKLI
TRDJ1	TRDV3	NA	few	AFTFLRKSGYWGMDKLI
TRDJ3	TRDV2	NA	NA	ACDTAEYWVILPSSWATRQMF
TRDJ1	TRDV3	TRDD3	few	ASIHTEGGSRGDKLI
TRDJ1	TRDV1	TRDD3	few	ALGELQGILTHKLGDPYTDKLI
TRDJ1	TRDV2	NA	NA	ACAYVRGETEIMSADKLI
TRDJ1	TRAV29/DV5	TRDD3	NA	AASYLSGGIPQYTDKLI
TRDJ3	TRDV2	TRDD3	NA	ACDTAWGIPSSWDTRQMF
TRDJ1	TRDV1	TRDD3	NA	ALGVLYLWGIPTNPDKLI
TRDJ1	TRDV1	TRDD3	NA	ALGERSPWGFFYTDKLI
TRDJ1	TRDV2	TRDD3	NA	ACDTDGGYRTDKLI
TRDJ3	TRDV2	NA	large	ACDTWDTRQMF
TRDJ1	TRDV1	TRDD3	NA	ALGEPHPLLGDTFRDKLI
TRDJ1	TRDV1	NA	NA	ALGEISHSTWRVDTDKLI
TRDJ2	TRDV3	TRDD2	NA	AHSFLTWGFRALTAQLF
TRDJ2	TRAV29/DV5	NA	few	AAGRLALTAQLF
TRDJ1	TRDV3	NA	NA	ALDTRTSCWSRHTDKLI
TRDJ1	TRDV3	TRDD3	NA	ASQAFLLLGDIRTDKLI
TRDJ3	TRDV1	TRDD3	NA	ALGQRAELGDPDTRQMF
TRDJ1	TRDV1	TRDD3	few	ALGHFLLGDTDKLI
TRDJ1	TRAV29/DV5	TRDD2	NA	AASRGSYPYTDKLI
TRDJ1	TRDV2	TRDD3	NA	ACDGFSSLGLGDTPRHKLI